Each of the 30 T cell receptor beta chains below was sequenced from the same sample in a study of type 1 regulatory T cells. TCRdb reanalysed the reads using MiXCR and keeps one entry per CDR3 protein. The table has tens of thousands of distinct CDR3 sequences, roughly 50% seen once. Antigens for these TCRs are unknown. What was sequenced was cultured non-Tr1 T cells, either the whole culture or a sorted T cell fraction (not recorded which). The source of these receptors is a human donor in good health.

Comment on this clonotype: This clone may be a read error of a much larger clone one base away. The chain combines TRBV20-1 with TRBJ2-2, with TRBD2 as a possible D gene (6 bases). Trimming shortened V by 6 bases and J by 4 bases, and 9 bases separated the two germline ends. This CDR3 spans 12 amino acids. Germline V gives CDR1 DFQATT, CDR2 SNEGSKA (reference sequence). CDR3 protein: CSALGGTGELFF. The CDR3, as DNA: TGCAGTGCACTGGGGGGCACCGGGGAGCTGTTTTTT.

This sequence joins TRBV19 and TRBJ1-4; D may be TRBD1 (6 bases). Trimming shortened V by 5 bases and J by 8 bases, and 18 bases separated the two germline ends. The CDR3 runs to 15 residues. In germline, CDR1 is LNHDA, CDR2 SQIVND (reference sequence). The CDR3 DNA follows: TGTGCCAGTAGTGGACGACAGGCCAAGAACGAAAAACTGTTTTTT. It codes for CASSGRQAKNEKLFF.

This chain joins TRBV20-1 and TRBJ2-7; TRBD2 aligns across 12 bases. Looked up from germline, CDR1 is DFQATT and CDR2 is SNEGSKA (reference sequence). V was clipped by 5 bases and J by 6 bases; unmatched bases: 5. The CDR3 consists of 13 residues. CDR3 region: CSASGLAGGEQYF. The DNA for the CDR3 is TGCAGTGCTTCGGGACTAGCGGGCGGCGAGCAGTACTTC.

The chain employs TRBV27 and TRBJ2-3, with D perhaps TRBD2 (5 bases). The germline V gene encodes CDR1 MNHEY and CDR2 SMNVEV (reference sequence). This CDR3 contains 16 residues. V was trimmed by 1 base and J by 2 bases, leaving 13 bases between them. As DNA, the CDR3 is TGTGCCAGCAGTTTATACGGGGATCTCTACACAGATACGCAGTATTTT. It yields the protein CASSLYGDLYTDTQYF.

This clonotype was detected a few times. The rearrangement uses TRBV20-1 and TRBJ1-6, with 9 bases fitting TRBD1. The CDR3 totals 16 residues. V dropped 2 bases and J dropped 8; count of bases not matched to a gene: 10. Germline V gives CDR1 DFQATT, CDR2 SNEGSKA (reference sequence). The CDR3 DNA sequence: TGCAGTGCTAGAAGCTCACAGGGGGCGCTTTATTCACCCCTCCACTTT. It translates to CSARSSQGALYSPLHF.

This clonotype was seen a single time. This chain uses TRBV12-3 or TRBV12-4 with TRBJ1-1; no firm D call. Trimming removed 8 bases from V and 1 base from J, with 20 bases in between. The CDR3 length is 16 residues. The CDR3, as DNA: TGTGCCAGCGATGCGCAGGCCGCAAACCAGAACACTGAAGCTTTCTTT. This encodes CASDAQAANQNTEAFF.

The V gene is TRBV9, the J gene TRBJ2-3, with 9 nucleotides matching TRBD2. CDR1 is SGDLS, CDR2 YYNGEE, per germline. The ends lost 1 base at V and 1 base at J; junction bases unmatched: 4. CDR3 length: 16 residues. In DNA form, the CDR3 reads TGTGCCAGCAGCGTAAGAGCTAGCGGGGGCACAGATACGCAGTATTTT. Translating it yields CASSVRASGGTDTQYF.

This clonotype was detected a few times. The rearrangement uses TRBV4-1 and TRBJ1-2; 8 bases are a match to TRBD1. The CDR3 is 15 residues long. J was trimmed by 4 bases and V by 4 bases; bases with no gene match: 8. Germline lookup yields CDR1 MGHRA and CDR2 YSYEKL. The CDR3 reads CASSLGQGKAYGYTF. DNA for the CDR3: TGCGCCAGCAGCCTTGGACAGGGAAAGGCCTATGGCTACACCTTC.

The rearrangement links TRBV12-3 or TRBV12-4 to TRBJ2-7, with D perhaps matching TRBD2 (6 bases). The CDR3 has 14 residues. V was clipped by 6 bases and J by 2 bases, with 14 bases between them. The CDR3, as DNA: TGTGCCAGCAGCTCCTCGGGAGTAACCTACGAGCAGTACTTC. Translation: CASSSSGVTYEQYF.

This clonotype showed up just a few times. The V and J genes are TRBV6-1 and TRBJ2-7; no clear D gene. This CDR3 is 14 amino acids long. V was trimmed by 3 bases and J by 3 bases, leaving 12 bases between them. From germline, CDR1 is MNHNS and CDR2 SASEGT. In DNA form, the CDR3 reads TGTGCCAGCAGTGAGGTCAGTTCCGGCTACGAGCAGTACTTC. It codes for CASSEVSSGYEQYF.

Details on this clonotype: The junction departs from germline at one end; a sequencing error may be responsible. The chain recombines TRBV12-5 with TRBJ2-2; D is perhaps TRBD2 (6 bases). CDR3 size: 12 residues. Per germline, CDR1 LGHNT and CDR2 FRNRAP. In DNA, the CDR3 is TGTGCTAGTGGTGCTGGGATCGGGGGGCTGTTTTTT. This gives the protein CASGAGIGGLFF. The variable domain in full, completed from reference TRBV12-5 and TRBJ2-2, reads DARVTQTPRHKVTEMGQEVTMRCQPILGHNTVFWYRQTMMQGLELLAYFRNRAPLDDSGMPKDRFSAEMPDATLATLKIQPSEPRDSAVYFCASGAGIGGLFFGEGSRLTVL.

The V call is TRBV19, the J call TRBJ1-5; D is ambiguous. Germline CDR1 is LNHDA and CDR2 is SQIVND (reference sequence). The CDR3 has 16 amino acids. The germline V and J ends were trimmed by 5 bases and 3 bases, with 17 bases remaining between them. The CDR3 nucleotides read TGTGCCAGTAGTGCTGGTAGGCAGATAAACAATCAGCCCCAGCATTTT. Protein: CASSAGRQINNQPQHF.

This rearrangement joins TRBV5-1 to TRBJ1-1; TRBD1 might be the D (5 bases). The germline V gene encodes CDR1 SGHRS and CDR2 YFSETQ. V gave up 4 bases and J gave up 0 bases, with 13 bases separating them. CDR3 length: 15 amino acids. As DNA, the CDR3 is TGCGCCAGCAGCGGGGGTGCATTAATGAACACTGAAGCTTTCTTT. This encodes CASSGGALMNTEAFF.

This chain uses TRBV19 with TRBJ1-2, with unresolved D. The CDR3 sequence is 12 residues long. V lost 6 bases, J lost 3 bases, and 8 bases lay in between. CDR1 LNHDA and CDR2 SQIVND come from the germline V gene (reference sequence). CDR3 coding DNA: TGTGCCAGTAGAATGACTGACTATGGCTACACCTTC. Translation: CASRMTDYGYTF.

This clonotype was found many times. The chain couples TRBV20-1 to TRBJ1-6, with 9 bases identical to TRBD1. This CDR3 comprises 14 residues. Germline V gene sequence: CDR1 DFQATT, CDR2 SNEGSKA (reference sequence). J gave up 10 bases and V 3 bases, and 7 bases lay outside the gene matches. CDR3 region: CSASGGQGLSPLHF. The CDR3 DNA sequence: TGCAGTGCTAGTGGGGGACAGGGACTCTCACCCCTCCACTTT.

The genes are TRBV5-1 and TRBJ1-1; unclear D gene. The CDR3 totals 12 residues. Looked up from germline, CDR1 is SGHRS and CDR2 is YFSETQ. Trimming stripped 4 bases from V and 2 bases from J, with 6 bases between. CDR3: CASSGLNTEAFF. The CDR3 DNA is TGCGCCAGCAGCGGGCTCAACACTGAAGCTTTCTTT.

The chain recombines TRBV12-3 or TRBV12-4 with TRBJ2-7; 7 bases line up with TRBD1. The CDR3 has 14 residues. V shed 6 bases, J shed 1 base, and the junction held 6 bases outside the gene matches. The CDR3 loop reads CASRGTDHSYEQYF. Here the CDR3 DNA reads TGTGCCAGCAGAGGGACAGACCATTCCTACGAGCAGTACTTC.

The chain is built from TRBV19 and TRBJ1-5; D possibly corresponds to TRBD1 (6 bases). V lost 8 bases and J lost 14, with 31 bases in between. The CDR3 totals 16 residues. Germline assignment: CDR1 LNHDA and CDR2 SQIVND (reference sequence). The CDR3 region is CASSEQGRLSNQLEHF. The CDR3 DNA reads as TGTGCCAGTTCGGAGCAGGGGCGTCTCTCCAATCAGCTTGAGCATTTT. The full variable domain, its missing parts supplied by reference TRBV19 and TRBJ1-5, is DGGITQSPKYLFRKEGQNVTLSCEQNLNHDAMYWYRQDPGQGLRLIYYSQIVNDFQKGDIAEGYSVSREKKESFPLTVTSAQKNPTAFYLCASSEQGRLSNQLEHFGDGTRLSIL.

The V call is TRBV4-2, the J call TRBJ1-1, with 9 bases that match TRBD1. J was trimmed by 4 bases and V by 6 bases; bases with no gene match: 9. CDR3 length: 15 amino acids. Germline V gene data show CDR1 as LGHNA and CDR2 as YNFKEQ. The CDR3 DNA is TGTGCCAGCAGGCCCGGGACAGGGCTCGGCACTGAAGCTTTCTTT. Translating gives CASRPGTGLGTEAFF.

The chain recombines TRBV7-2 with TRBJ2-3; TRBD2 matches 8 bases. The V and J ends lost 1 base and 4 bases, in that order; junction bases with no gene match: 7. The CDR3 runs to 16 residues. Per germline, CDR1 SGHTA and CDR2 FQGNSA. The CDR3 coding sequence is TGTGCCAGCAGCTTAGTTTTCGGGGGGGTCGCAGATACGCAGTATTTT. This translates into CASSLVFGGVADTQYF.

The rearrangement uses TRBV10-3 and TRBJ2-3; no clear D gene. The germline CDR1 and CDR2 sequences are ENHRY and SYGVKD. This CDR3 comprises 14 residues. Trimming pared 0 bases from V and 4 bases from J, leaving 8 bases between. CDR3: CAISESTRSDTQYF. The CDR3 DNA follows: TGTGCCATCAGTGAGTCGACGCGGTCAGATACGCAGTATTTT.

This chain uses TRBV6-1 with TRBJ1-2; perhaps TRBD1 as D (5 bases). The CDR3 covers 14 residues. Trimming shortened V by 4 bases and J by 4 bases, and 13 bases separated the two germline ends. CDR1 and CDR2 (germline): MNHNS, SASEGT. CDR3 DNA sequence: TGTGCCAGCAGTGTGGGGGATTTGGCCTATGGCTACACCTTC. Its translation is CASSVGDLAYGYTF.

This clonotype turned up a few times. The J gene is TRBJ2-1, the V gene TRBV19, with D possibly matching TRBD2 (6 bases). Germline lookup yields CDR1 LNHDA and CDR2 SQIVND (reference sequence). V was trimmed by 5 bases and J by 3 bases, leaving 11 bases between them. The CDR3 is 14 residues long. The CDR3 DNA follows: TGTGCCAGTAGTCCGGGGGTGGACTACAATGAGCAGTTCTTC. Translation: CASSPGVDYNEQFF.

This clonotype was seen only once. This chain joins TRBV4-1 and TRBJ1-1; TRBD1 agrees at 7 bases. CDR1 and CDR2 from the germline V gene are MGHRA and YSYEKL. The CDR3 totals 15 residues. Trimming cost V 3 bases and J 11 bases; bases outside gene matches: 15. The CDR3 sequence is CASSHTDRESVGAFF. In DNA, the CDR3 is TGCGCCAGCAGCCATACTGACAGGGAGTCAGTCGGCGCTTTCTTT.

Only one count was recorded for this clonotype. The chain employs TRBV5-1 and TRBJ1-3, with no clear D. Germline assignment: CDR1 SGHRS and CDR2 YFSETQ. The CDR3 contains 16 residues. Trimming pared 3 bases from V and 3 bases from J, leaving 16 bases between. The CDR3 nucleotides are TGCGCCAGCAGCTCCGGTGACCCGGCCATTGGAAACACCATATATTTT. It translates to CASSSGDPAIGNTIYF.

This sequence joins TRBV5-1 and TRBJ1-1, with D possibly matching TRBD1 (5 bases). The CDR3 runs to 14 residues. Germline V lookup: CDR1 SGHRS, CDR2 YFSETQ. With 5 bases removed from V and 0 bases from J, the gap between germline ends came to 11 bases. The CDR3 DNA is TGCGCCAGCAGGTGGGGGTCCCTGAACACTGAAGCTTTCTTT. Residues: CASRWGSLNTEAFF.

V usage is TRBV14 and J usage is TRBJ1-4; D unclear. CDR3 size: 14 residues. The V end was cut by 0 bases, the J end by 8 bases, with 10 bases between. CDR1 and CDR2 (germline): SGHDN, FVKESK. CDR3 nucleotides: TGTGCCAGCAGCCAAGAAATCTGGGGAGAAAAACTGTTTTTT. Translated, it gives CASSQEIWGEKLFF. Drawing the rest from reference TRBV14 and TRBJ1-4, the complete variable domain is EAGVTQFPSHSVIEKGQTVTLRCDPISGHDNLYWYRRVMGKEIKFLLHFVKESKQDESGMPNNRFLAERTGGTYSTLKVQPAELEDSGVYFCASSQEIWGEKLFFGSGTQLSVL.

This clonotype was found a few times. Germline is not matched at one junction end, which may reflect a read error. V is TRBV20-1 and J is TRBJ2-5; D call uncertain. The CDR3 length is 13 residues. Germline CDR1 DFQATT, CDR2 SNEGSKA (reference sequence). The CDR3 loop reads CSASAPSGENQYF. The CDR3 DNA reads TGCAGTGCATCGGCCCCATCGGGCGAGAACCAGTACTTC.

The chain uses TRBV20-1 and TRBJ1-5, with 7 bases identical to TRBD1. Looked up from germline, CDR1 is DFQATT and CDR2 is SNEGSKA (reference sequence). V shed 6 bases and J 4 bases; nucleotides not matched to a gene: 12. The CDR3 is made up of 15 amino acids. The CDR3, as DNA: TGCAGTGCCCCGGACCAGGGACAGCTAAATCAGCCCCAGCATTTT. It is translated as CSAPDQGQLNQPQHF.

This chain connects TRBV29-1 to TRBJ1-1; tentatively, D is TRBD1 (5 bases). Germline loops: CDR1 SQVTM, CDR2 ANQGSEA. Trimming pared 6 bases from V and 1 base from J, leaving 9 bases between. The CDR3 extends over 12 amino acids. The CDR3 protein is CSVTGQNTEAFF. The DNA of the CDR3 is TGCAGCGTCACCGGACAGAACACTGAAGCTTTCTTT.